One sample yielded the 2 T cell receptor beta chains listed below, sequenced in a study of T cell clonality in common variable immunodeficiency. Libraries were prepared by immunoSEQ multiplex PCR; TCRdb keeps only in-frame clonotypes and omits some of them. Captured here are about 42,000 clones, none seen once; the top ten comprise about 1.9%. What was sequenced was peripheral blood mononuclear cells. These receptors all come from a person aged 18 to 70 in good health.

This clone was counted ten times or more. The read is 3 residues too short to cover the CDR3 end, so that end is filled in from the germline J gene. This CDR3 is also generated by other DNA sequences in the sample. The chain joins TRBV18 to TRBJ1-2; possibly TRBD1 for D (6 bases). V dropped 1 base and J dropped 3 bases, with 9 bases sitting between them. The CDR3 has 14 amino acids. Germline V gives CDR1 KGHSH, CDR2 LQKENI. The CDR3 loop is CASSPLQGDYGYTF. The sequenced CDR3 bases are TGTGCCAGCTCACCACTACAGGGTGACTATGGC.

This clone has at least ten counts. The CDR3 end is not reached by the read, which stops 3 residues before it; the germline J gene fills it in. The rearrangement uses TRBV5-6 and TRBJ2-5; maybe TRBD2 (5 bases). Trimming shortened V by 4 bases and J by 4 bases, and 14 bases separated the two germline ends. Per the germline V gene, CDR1 is SGHDT and CDR2 is YYEEEE. CDR3 length: 14 amino acids. The sequenced part of the CDR3 DNA is TGTGCCAGCAGCCTAAGCCGGGGAGCAGAGACC. This sequence encodes CASSLSRGAET. Given in full, the CDR3 is CASSLSRGAETQYF. The whole variable domain, filled in from reference TRBV5-6 and TRBJ2-5, reads DAGVTQSPTHLIKTRGQQVTLRCSPKSGHDTVSWYQQALGQGPQFIFQYYEEEERQRGNFPDRFSGHQFPNYSSELNVNALLLGDSALYLCASSLSRGAETQYFGPGTRLLVL.